This TCR beta chain was obtained from a study of blood T cell repertoires in COVID-19. Those who participated ranged in age from roughly 18 to 89 years and resided in some 24 US areas. Measured with immunoSEQ multiplex PCR; TCRdb has only the in-frame clones, and not every one. This sample carries some 250,000 clones, 70% to 85% of them seen once, and the ten largest clones take approximately 16%. Germline V CDR1 and CDR2: SGHVS, FQNEAQ. CDR3 length: 15 amino acids. The ends lost 5 bases at V and 4 bases at J; junction bases unmatched: 6. Sequencing used PBMCs or T cells enriched from blood (not recorded which). V usage is TRBV7-8 and J usage is TRBJ1-4; 8 bases match TRBD1. The sequence came from a man in his forties who had recovered from COVID-19. CDR3 residues: CASSVDRGSNEKLFF. The CDR3 DNA reads as TGTGCCAGCAGCGTAGACAGGGGAAGTAATGAAAAACTGTTTTTT.